This T cell receptor (beta chain) is drawn from a study of human T cells and chemical hapten exposure. The V and J ends lost 2 bases and 6 bases, in that order; junction bases with no gene match: 15. Germline V gives CDR1 LGHDT, CDR2 YNNKEL (reference sequence). The CDR3 loop spans 17 amino acids. Described time point: patch test 1, 2 weeks after DPC sensitization. Treatment of the sample: therapeutic diphenylcyclopropenone sensitization with weekly scalp DPC. This clonotype was seen ten or more times. The antigen is unknown. From the RACE reads, TCRdb called clonotypes with MiXCR, one entry per CDR3 protein. The sample lists tens of thousands of distinct CDR3 sequences, 8% to 11% occurring once. General observations from the study: Clustering by CDR3 similarity yielded significantly more large clusters from expanded TCRs than controls. Patch test score tracked positively with PT1 expanded TCR counts.

This specimen consisted of whole blood, obtained in connection with sensitization to the hapten diphenylcyclopropenone (DPC). The origin of this receptor is a man aged 35-49 years with alopecia areata. Some clones in this sample may be carry-over from other donors' samples. J is TRBJ1-2 and V is TRBV3-1; 7 bases align to TRBD1. CDR3 DNA: TGTGCCAGCAGCCAAAGGGTCGGACAGGTTAATACCCATGGCTACACCTTC. Translation gives CASSQRVGQVNTHGYTF.